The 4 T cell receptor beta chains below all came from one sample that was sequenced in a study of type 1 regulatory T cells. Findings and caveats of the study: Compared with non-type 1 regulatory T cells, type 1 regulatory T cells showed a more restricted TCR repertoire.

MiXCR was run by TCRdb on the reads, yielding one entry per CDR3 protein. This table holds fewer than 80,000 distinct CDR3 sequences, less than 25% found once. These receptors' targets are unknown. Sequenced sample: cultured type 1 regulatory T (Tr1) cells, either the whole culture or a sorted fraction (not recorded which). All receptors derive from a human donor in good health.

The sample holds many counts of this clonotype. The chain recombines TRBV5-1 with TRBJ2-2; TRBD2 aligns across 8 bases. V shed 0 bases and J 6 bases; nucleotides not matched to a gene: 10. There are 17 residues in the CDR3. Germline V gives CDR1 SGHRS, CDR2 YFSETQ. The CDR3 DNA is TGCGCCAGCAGCTTGGAAGGGGTGACTAGCGCCGCCGGGGAGCTGTTTTTT. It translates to CASSLEGVTSAAGELFF. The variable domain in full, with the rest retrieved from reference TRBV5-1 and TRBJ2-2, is KAGVTQTPRYLIKTRGQQVTLSCSPISGHRSVSWYQQTPGQGLQFLFEYFSETQRNKGNFPGRFSGRQFSNSRSEMNVSTLELGDSALYLCASSLEGVTSAAGELFFGEGSRLTVL.

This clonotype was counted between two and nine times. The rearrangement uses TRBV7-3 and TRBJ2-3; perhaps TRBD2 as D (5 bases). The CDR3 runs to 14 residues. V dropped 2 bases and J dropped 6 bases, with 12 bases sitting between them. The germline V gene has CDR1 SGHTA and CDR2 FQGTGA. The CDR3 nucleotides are TGTGCCAGCAGCTTAGGAGGCGTGTTGGATACGCAGTATTTT. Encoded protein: CASSLGGVLDTQYF.

The CDR3, as DNA: TGTGCCAGCAGTCGGACAGGGGACACCATATATTTT. Protein sequence: CASSRTGDTIYF. The V call is TRBV9, the J call TRBJ1-3; 9 positions agree with TRBD1. CDR1 SGDLS and CDR2 YYNGEE come from the germline V gene. The ends lost 5 bases at V and 8 bases at J; junction bases unmatched: 2. The CDR3 runs 12 residues.

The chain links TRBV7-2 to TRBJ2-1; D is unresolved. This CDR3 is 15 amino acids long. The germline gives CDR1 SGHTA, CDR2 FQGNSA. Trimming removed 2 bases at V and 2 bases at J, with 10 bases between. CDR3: CASSLMGGTYNEQFF. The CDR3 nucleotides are TGTGCCAGCAGCTTAATGGGTGGCACCTACAATGAGCAGTTCTTC.